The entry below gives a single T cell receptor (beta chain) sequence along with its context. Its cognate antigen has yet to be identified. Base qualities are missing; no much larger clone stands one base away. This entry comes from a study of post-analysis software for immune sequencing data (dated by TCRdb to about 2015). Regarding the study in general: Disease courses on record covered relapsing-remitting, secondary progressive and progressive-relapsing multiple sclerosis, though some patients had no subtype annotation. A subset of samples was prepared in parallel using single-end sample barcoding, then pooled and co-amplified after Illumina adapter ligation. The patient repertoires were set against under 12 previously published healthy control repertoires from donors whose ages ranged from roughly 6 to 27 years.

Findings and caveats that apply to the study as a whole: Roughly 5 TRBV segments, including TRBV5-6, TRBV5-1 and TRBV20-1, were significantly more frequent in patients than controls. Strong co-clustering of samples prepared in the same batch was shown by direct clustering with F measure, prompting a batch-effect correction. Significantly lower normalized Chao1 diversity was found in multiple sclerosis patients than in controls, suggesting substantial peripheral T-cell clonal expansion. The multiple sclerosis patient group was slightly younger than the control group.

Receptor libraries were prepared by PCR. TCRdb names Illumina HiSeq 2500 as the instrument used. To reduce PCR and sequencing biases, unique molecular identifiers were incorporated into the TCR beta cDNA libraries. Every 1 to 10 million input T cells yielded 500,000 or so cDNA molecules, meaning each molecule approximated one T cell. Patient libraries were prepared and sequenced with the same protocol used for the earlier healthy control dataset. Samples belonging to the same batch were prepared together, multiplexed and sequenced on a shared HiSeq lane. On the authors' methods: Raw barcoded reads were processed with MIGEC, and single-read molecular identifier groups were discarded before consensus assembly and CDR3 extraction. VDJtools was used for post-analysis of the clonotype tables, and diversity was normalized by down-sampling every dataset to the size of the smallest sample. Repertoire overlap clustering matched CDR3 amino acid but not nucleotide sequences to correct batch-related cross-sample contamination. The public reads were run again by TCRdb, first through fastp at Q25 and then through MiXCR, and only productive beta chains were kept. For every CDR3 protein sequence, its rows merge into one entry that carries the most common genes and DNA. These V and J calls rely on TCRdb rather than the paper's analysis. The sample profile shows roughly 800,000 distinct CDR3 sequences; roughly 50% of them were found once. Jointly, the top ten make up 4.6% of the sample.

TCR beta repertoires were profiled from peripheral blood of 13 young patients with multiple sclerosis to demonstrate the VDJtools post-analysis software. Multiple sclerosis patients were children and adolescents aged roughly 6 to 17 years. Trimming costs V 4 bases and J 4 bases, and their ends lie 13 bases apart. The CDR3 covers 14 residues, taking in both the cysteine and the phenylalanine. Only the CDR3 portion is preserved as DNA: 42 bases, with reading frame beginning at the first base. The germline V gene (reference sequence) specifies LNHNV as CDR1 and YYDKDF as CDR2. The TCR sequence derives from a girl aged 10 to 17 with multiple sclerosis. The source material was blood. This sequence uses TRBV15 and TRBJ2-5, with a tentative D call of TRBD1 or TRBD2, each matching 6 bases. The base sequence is TGTGCCACCAGCACAGGACAGCGGGCAGAGACCCAGTACTTC. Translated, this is CATSTGQRAETQYF.